Listed below are T cell receptor beta chains from one sample, sequenced in a study of blood T cell repertoires in COVID-19. The repertoire was sequenced with immunoSEQ multiplex PCR; TCRdb's copy has only in-frame clones and lacks some. The sample holds some 240,000 clones, roughly 82% seen once. The sample comprised peripheral blood. Receptor source: a man aged 45-60 years with active or convalescent COVID-19. Both conserved end residues are part of each CDR3. A D gene is named only where the DNA matches it firmly. Clone sizes are given selectively: once, few, many, or a class where the clone is expanded.

cdr3_nt cdr3_aa v_call d_call clone_size j_call
TGTGCCAGCGTCAGGGGTACCGGGGAGCTGTTTTTT CASVRGTGELFF TRBV2 NA NA TRBJ2-2
TGTGCCAGCAGTGCCTTTGGCGGGTCGGGAGATACGCAGTATTTT CASSAFGGSGDTQYF TRBV6-4 NA many TRBJ2-3
TGTGCCAGCAGCGCTCTGGGACAGGGTCTGGTCAATTCACCCCTCCACTTT CASSALGQGLVNSPLHF TRBV5-5 TRBD1 NA TRBJ1-6
TGTGCCAGCAGCTTGGGAGGGATAGGAGAGACCCAGTACTTC CASSLGGIGETQYF TRBV5-6 NA NA TRBJ2-5
TGCAGTGCTAGTTTAGCGGGAGTACGTAATGAGCAGTTCTTC CSASLAGVRNEQFF TRBV20-1 TRBD2 NA TRBJ2-1
TGTGCCAGCAGTGGCTCGAAGGGACAGGGGGCCAAAAACATTCAGTACTTC CASSGSKGQGAKNIQYF TRBV6-1 TRBD1 NA TRBJ2-4
TGTGCCAGCTCCCCTAATCTGGGGGCCTATGGCTACACCTTC CASSPNLGAYGYTF TRBV18 NA NA TRBJ1-2
TGTGCCAGCAGCGCGGTGGGTAACTATGGCTACACCTTC CASSAVGNYGYTF TRBV5-8 NA NA TRBJ1-2
TGTGCCAGCAGTTACGAACACACAGGGTATAGCAATCAGCCCCAGCATTTT CASSYEHTGYSNQPQHF TRBV6-2/TRBV6-3 NA NA TRBJ1-5
TGTGCCAGCACCCTTACAGGGGCCCGTAACTATGGCTACACCTTC CASTLTGARNYGYTF TRBV28 TRBD1 NA TRBJ1-2
TGTGCCAGCAGCTTGACTAGCGGGCAAGAGACCCAGTACTTC CASSLTSGQETQYF TRBV7-8 TRBD2 NA TRBJ2-5
TGCGCCAGCAGCTTGGGCCCCGGCTCCTACAATGAGCAGTTCTTC CASSLGPGSYNEQFF TRBV5-1 NA NA TRBJ2-1
TGTGCCACTCAGAGGGGGAAAGGACGCAATGAGCAGTTCTTC CATQRGKGRNEQFF TRBV19 NA once TRBJ2-1
TGCGCCAGCAGACCCGTCCGGGACAATAATTCACCCCTCCACTTT CASRPVRDNNSPLHF TRBV5-1 NA NA TRBJ1-6
TGTGCCAGCAGCCCGAAGCTCATACTAAATCTGGATACGCAGTATTTT CASSPKLILNLDTQYF TRBV11-2 NA once TRBJ2-3
TGTGCCAGCAGCTTAGTAGGGACAGCCCAGCCCGAGCAGTACTTC CASSLVGTAQPEQYF TRBV7-6 TRBD1 NA TRBJ2-7
TGTGCCAGCAGCCCAGGCCGGGCAGGGCAAGAGACCCAGTACTTC CASSPGRAGQETQYF TRBV11-2 NA NA TRBJ2-5
TGTGCCAGCAGCCAGGGACACCCTGGGACCGAGCAGTTCTTC CASSQGHPGTEQFF TRBV7-6 NA NA TRBJ2-1
TGCGCCAGCAGTGAGTCTGGGACACTCGCTTCACCCCTCCACTTT CASSESGTLASPLHF TRBV10-2 NA NA TRBJ1-6
TGTGCCAGCAGCTTAAGGGTCGCGACAGCTTACAATGAGCAGTTCTTC CASSLRVATAYNEQFF TRBV7-2 NA NA TRBJ2-1
TGTGCCAGCAGCCCGGCGGGGGGAGGAGATACGCAGTATTTT CASSPAGGGDTQYF TRBV7-8 TRBD2 NA TRBJ2-3
TGTGCCAGCTCACCATCAATAGCGGGAGGATATGAGCAGTTCTTC CASSPSIAGGYEQFF TRBV18 TRBD2 NA TRBJ2-1
TGTGCCATCAGTGAGTTTGGGACAGGCAATTCACCCCTCCACTTT CAISEFGTGNSPLHF TRBV10-3 TRBD1 NA TRBJ1-6
TGCGCCAGCAGCCAAGATCCCGGACGAGGGTCCCCAGATACGCAGTATTTT CASSQDPGRGSPDTQYF TRBV4-1 NA once TRBJ2-3
TGTGCCAGCAGCTTGGGGCCGACAGGGACTAATGAAAAACTGTTTTTT CASSLGPTGTNEKLFF TRBV5-5 TRBD1 NA TRBJ1-4
TGCGCCAGCCCTACAGGGGGCGTTCAGCCCCAGCATTTT CASPTGGVQPQHF TRBV10-1 TRBD1 NA TRBJ1-5
TGTGCCAGCAGCTCATCCGGGACAGTGCCTGGCTACACCTTC CASSSSGTVPGYTF TRBV5-6 TRBD1 NA TRBJ1-2
TGTGCCAGCAGTGCACGGGACACAGCCTACAATGAGCAGTTCTTC CASSARDTAYNEQFF TRBV25-1 NA once TRBJ2-1
TGTGCCACCAGTGATTTGGACTCCGGAGAGCAGTTCTTC CATSDLDSGEQFF TRBV24-1 NA NA TRBJ2-1
TGTGCCAGCAGCTTCGTCCTAGCGGGAGGCAATGAGCAGTTCTTC CASSFVLAGGNEQFF TRBV5-6 TRBD2 NA TRBJ2-1
TGTGCCACCAGCAGAGATCGATTTAGGGGGCTTAGCGGGAGCTCCTACAATGAGCAGTTCTTC CATSRDRFRGLSGSSYNEQFF TRBV15 TRBD2 once TRBJ2-1
TGTGCCAGCTCACCACCGGGTCGAACAGGGTCTACGGGAAACACCATATATTTT CASSPPGRTGSTGNTIYF TRBV18 NA NA TRBJ1-3
TGTGCCAGCAGTTATGGCAGACTCACAGATACGCAGTATTTT CASSYGRLTDTQYF TRBV28 NA NA TRBJ2-3
TGTGCCAGCAGCTTAGAAGCAGTAGAGGATGAAAAACTGTTTTTT CASSLEAVEDEKLFF TRBV7-6 NA NA TRBJ1-4
TGTGCCAGCAGCTTGTCCCTCAGCAATGAGCAGTTCTTC CASSLSLSNEQFF TRBV5-5 NA NA TRBJ2-1
TGTGCCAGTAGTGAAACAGGGTTCGGCACTGAAGCTTTCTTT CASSETGFGTEAFF TRBV19 NA NA TRBJ1-1
TGTGCCAGCGCGATCTTGGATACGCAGTATTTT CASAILDTQYF TRBV2 NA NA TRBJ2-3
TGTGCCAGCAATCCGGAAGGGAGTTCACCCCTCCACTTT CASNPEGSSPLHF TRBV2 NA many TRBJ1-6
TGCGCCAGCAGCTTGGGGCAGGCAGAGACCGGGGAGCTGTTTTTT CASSLGQAETGELFF TRBV5-1 NA NA TRBJ2-2
TGTGCCAGCAGCTTAGCGTGGGGGACTAGCGGGGCTCCACCCCCCTACGAGCAGTACTTC CASSLAWGTSGAPPPYEQYF TRBV7-8 TRBD2 NA TRBJ2-7